This T cell receptor (beta chain) derives from a study of identical twins (TCRdb year 2016). Regarding the study in general: To test whether fetal clonotypes persist, this study deep-sequenced TCR alpha and beta repertoires from monozygotic twins, from unrelated adults of various ages, and from cord blood. To rule out contamination, replicate twin experiments were performed at different times with different library preparation protocols.

The library was built by means of 5' RACE. The sequencing machine was an Illumina HiSeq 2000. Template switching added a universal primer binding site, and the final cDNA carried a unique molecular identifier that allowed TCR cDNA molecules to be counted accurately. First-strand cDNA for TCR alpha and beta chains was synthesized from specific primers in the conserved constant-segment region. To control for contamination, every cDNA library was double barcoded, receiving both a SMART-Mk sample barcode and Illumina barcodes. Two successive PCR steps introduced TruSeq adapter sequences along with Illumina sample barcodes. The Illumina HiSeq platform was used with custom primers to sequence TCR alpha and beta cDNA libraries. From the authors' description of their analysis: Unique molecular identifiers were extracted from raw reads with MiGEC, and CDR3 positions were determined with MiXCR. Recombination models were inferred per individual with the repgenHMM and IGoR tools using an EM algorithm. Shared clonotype analysis was performed with the tcR package in R, normalizing sharing by the product of cloneset sizes. Out-of-frame nonproductive sequences were analyzed to study raw recombination free of thymic and clonal selection effects. TCRdb trimmed public reads at Q25 via fastp, called clones via MiXCR and kept in-frame beta chains. When rows share a CDR3 protein, they turn into one entry using the most common DNA and genes. None of the V and J calls come from the authors' own analysis; TCRdb made them. In all, the sample holds around 250,000 distinct CDR3 sequences, and about 7.3% of those were seen once. The ten largest clones add up to 3.5% to 4% of the sample.

At the junction V is shortened by 10 bases and J by 5 bases; bases outside the gene matches: 9. From a lookup of the germline V gene, CDR1 and CDR2 are MNHNS and SASEGT. Inclusive of the bounding cysteine and phenylalanine, the CDR3 is 13 residues long. The only DNA kept is the CDR3, 39 bases in frame from the first base. This clonotype was seen a few times. The target of this receptor is not known. Qualities for individual bases were not recorded, and no much larger clone is one base off. Results and caveats for the whole study, not just this receptor: Compared with coincidental sharing between unrelated individuals, an excess of low generation-probability sequences was observed among out-of-frame TCR alpha sequences shared between twins. In monozygotic twins, recombination models systematically underestimated out-of-frame TCR alpha sharing, but the models matched the sharing seen between unrelated individuals. Because the same donors could not be followed over many years, conclusions were based on cross-sectional statistical analysis. Abundant cord blood beta clonotypes carried fewer insertions; young adult naive repertoires showed a weaker similar trend, while memory repertoires showed none. Zero-insertion analyses could be partly confounded by invariant T cells such as MAIT and iNKT, though diverse VJ usage argued against such confounding for most clonotypes. The excess sharing between twins in beta out-of-frame sequences was weaker because fewer shared sequences reduced the signal-to-noise ratio.

Only healthy Caucasian donors were included. The twin cohort consisted of three pairs of female monozygotic twins, all aged roughly 18 to 29 years. Miltenyi CD45RO+ enrichment and human naive T-cell isolation kits were used to isolate memory (CD45RO+) and naive T cells from PBMC. This sample was shared with a second study, whose subject was yellow fever vaccine responses in identical twins. According to the second study: The authors reported that the T cell response to vaccination in identical twins appeared partly convergent and partly personalized. The study precisely tracked vaccine-responding T cell clones in identical twins.

Sequencing was done on a sample of memory (CD45RO+) T cells sorted from blood. According to the study, the label for this sample's cell subset or site signals: CD45RO+ enriched T cells. The sequence is built from TRBV6-1 and TRBJ2-5; 8 bases in the junction line up with TRBD1. This TCR derives from a woman aged 18-29 years in good health. The CDR3 protein sequence reads: CATFDRGAETQYF. The DNA reads as follows: TGTGCCACCTTCGACAGGGGTGCGGAGACCCAGTACTTC.